The T cell receptor beta chain described here comes from a study of T cells after yellow fever vaccination. Study-wide background: With SMART-Seq v4 Ultra Low Input, the fractions containing low cell numbers were prepared.

With 1 base clipped from V and 6 bases from J, the junction kept 4 bases outside the gene matches. This CDR3 has 15 residues. Germline CDR1 SGHVS, CDR2 FQNEAQ. Template switching by 5'RACE produced TCR cDNA, adding a universal primer site and UMIs. TCRdb redid the calling of the 5' RACE reads with MiXCR, one entry per CDR3 protein. The sample holds about 360,000 distinct CDR3 sequences, 6.2% seen once. This clonotype was counted many times. Its antigen is not known. Study findings and constraints: Re-detected after boosting: most primary clones, 96% of CD4 and 88% of CD8.

This specimen consisted of PBMCs, obtained 5 days after the yellow fever booster vaccination. The source of this sequence is a man under 40 who received the YFV17D yellow fever vaccine. The V call is TRBV7-8, the J call TRBJ2-1; 9 nucleotides align to TRBD2. CDR3 in DNA: TGTGCCAGCAGCTTAGTCGCGGGAGGGGGCAATGAGCAGTTCTTC. It yields the protein CASSLVAGGGNEQFF.